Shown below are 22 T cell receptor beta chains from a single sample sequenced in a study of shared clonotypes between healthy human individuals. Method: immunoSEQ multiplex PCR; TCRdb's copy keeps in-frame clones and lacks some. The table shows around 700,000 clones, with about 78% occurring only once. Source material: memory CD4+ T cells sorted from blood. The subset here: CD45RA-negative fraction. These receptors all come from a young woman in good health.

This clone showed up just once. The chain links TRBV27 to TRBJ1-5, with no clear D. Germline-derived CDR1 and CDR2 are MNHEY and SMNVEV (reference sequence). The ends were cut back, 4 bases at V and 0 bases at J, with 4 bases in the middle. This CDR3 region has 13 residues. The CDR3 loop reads CASSYGSNQPQHF. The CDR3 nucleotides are TGTGCCAGCAGTTATGGTAGCAATCAGCCCCAGCATTTT.

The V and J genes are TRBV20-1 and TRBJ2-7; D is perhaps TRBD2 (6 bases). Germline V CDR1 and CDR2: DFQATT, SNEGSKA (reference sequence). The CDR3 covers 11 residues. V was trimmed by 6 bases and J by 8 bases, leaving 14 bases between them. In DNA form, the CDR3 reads TGCAGTGCCGAAAGGGCGGGAAAGCAGTACTTC. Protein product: CSAERAGKQYF.

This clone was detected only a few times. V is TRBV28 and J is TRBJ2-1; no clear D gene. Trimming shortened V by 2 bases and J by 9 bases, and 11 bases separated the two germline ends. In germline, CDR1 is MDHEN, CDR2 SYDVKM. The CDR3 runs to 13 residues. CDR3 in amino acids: CASSLGAVAEQFF. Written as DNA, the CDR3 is TGTGCCAGCAGTTTAGGCGCGGTGGCTGAGCAGTTCTTC.

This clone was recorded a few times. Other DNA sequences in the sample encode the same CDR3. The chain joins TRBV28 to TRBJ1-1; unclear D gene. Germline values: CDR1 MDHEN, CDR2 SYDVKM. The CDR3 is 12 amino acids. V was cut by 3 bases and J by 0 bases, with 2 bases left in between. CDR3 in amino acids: CASSLLNTEAFF. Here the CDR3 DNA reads TGTGCCAGCAGTTTGTTGAACACTGAAGCTTTCTTT.

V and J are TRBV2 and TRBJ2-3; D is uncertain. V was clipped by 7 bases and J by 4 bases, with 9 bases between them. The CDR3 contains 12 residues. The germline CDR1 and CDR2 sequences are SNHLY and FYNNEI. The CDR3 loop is CASTQGSDTQYF. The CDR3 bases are TGTGCCAGCACCCAAGGGTCAGATACGCAGTATTTT.

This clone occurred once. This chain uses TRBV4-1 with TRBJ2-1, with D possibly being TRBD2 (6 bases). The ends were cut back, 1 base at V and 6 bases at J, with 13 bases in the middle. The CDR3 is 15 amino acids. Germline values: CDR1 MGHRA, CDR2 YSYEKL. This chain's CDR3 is CASSQVGRQINEQFF. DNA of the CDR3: TGCGCCAGCAGCCAAGTGGGGAGGCAGATCAATGAGCAGTTCTTC.

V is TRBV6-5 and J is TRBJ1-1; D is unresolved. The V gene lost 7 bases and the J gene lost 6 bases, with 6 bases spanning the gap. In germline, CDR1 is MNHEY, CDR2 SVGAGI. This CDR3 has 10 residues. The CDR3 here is CASKEAEAFF. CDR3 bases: TGTGCCAGCAAGGAAGCTGAAGCTTTCTTT.

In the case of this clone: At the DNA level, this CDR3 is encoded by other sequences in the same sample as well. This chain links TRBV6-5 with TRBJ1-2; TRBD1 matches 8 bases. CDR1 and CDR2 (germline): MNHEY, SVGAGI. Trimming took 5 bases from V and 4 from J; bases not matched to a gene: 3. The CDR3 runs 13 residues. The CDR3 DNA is TGTGCCAGCAGTAGGGGACAGGTCTATGGCTACACCTTC. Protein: CASSRGQVYGYTF.

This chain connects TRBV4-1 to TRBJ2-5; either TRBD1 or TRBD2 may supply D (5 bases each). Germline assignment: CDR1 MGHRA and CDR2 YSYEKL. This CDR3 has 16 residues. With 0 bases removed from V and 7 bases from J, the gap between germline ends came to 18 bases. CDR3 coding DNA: TGCGCCAGCAGCCAAGATAGCGCTTTAGGGACGGGGACCCAGTACTTC. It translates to CASSQDSALGTGTQYF.

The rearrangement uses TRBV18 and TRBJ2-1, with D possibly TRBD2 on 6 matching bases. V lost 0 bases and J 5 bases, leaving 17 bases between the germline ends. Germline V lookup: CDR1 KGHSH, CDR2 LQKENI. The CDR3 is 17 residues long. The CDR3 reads CASSPPSARGHNNEQFF. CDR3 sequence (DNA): TGTGCCAGCTCACCACCGTCGGCGCGGGGCCATAACAATGAGCAGTTCTTC.

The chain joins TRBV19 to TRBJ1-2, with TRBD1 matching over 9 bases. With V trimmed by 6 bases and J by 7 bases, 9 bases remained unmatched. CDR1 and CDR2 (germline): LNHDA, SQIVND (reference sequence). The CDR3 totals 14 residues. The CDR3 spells CASRGPTGGGGYTF. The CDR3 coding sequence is TGTGCCAGTAGGGGCCCTACAGGGGGCGGTGGCTACACCTTC.

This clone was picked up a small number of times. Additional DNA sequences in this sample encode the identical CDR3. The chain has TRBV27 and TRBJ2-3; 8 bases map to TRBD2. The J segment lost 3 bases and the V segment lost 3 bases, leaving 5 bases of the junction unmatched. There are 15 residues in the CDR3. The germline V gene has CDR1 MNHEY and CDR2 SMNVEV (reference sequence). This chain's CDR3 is CASSFLVAGTDTQYF. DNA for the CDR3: TGTGCCAGCAGTTTCCTGGTAGCGGGGACAGATACGCAGTATTTT.

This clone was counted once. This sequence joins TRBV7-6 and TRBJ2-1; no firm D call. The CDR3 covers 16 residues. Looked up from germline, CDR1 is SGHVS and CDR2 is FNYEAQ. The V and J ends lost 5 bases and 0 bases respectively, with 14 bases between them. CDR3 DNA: TGTGCCAGCAGCCCTACTTTCGGCAGCTCCTACAATGAGCAGTTCTTC. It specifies CASSPTFGSSYNEQFF.

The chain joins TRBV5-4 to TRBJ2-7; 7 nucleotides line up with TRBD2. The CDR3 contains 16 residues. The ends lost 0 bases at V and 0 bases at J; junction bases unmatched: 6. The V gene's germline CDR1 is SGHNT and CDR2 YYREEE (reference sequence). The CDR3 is CASSLGEGMSSYEQYF. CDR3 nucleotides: TGTGCCAGCAGCTTGGGGGAGGGGATGAGCTCCTACGAGCAGTACTTC.

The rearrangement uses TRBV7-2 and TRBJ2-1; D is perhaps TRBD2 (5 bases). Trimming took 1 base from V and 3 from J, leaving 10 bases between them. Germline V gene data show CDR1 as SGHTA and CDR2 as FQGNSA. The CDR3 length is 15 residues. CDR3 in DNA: TGTGCCAGCAGCTTAGAACTAGGAGACTACAATGAGCAGTTCTTC. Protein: CASSLELGDYNEQFF.

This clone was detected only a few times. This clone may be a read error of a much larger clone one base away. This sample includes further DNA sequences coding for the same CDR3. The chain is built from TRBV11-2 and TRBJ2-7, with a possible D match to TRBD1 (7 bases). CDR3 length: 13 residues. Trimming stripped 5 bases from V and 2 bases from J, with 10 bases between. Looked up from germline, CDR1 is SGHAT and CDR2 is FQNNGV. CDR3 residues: CASSRRGAYEQYF. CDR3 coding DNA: TGTGCCAGCAGCCGCAGGGGGGCCTACGAGCAGTACTTC.

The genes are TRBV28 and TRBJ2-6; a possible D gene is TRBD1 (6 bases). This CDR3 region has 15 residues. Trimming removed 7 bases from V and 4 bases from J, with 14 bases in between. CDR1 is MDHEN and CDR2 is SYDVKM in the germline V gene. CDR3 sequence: CASNTVGAGANVLTF. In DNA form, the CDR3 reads TGTGCCAGCAATACCGTGGGGGCCGGGGCCAACGTCCTGACTTTC.

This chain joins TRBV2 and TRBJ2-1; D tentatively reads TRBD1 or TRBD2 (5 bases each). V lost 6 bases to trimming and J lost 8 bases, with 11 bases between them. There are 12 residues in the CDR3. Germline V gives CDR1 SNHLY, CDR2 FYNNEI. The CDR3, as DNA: TGTGCCAGCAGGGGGGTTGGTTATGAGCAGTTCTTC. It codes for CASRGVGYEQFF.

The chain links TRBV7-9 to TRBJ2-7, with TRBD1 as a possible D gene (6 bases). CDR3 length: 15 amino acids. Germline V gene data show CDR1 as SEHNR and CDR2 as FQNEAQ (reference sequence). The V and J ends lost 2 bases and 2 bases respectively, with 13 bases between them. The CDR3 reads CASSLTGQMTYEQYF. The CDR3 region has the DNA TGTGCCAGCAGCTTAACGGGACAAATGACCTACGAGCAGTACTTC.

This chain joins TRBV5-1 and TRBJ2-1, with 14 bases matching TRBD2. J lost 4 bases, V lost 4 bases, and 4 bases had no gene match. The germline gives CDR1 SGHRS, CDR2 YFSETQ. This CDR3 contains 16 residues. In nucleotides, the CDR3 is TGCGCCAGCAGCCCCCGACTAGCGGGAGGGTACAATGAGCAGTTCTTC. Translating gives CASSPRLAGGYNEQFF.

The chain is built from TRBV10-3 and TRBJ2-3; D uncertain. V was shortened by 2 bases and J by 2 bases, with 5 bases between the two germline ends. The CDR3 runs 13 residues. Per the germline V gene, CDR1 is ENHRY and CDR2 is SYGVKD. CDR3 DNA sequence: TGTGCCATCAGTGAGGTCTACACAGATACGCAGTATTTT. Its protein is CAISEVYTDTQYF.

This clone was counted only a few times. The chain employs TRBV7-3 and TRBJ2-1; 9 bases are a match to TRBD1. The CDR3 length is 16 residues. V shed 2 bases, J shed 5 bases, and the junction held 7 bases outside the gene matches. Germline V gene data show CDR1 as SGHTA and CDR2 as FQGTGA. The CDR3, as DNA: TGTGCCAGCAGCTTATTTTCGGGACAGGGAAACAATGAGCAGTTCTTC. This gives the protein CASSLFSGQGNNEQFF.